These 18 T cell receptor beta chains came from one sample sequenced in a study of blood T cells in healthy people across ages. Together with a sample-barcoded 5' primer, a J-beta primer mix was included in a second PCR lasting about 6 to 11 cycles. Each CDR3 protein gets one entry after TCRdb re-called the 5' RACE reads with MiXCR. The table lists roughly 1.7 million distinct CDR3 sequences, roughly 30% of them singletons. Specimen: blood. These receptors were taken from a woman in her thirties in good health.

This clonotype was found a few times. The chain uses TRBV9 and TRBJ1-1; unclear D gene. Germline V gene data show CDR1 as SGDLS and CDR2 as YYNGEE. The CDR3 is 14 amino acids. Trimming removed 0 bases at V and 4 bases at J, with 10 bases between. Here the CDR3 reads CASSVEGVGTEAFF. In nucleotides, the CDR3 is TGTGCCAGCAGCGTAGAGGGAGTGGGCACTGAAGCTTTCTTT. Full variable domain (outside the CDR3, taken from reference TRBV9 and TRBJ1-1): DSGVTQTPKHLITATGQRVTLRCSPRSGDLSVYWYQQSLDQGLQFLIQYYNGEERAKGNILERFSAQQFPDLHSELNLSSLELGDSALYFCASSVEGVGTEAFFGQGTRLTVV.

This clonotype came up a few times. The chain is built from TRBV6-1 and TRBJ1-1, with TRBD1 matching over 7 bases. Trimming removed 8 bases from V and 4 bases from J; junction bases left unmatched: 10. There are 14 residues in the CDR3. Germline-derived CDR1 and CDR2 are MNHNS and SASEGT. The CDR3 region is CASLLSGGGTEAFF. DNA of the CDR3: TGTGCCAGCCTACTCTCAGGGGGTGGCACTGAAGCTTTCTTT.

This clonotype was observed a handful of times. The V and J genes are TRBV14 and TRBJ1-2; D ambiguous. In germline, CDR1 is SGHDN, CDR2 FVKESK. V shed 4 bases and J shed 4 bases, with 13 bases lying between them. The CDR3 length is 14 residues. The CDR3 reads CASSPSAGSYGYTF. The CDR3 DNA reads as TGTGCCAGCAGCCCCTCGGCAGGAAGCTATGGCTACACCTTC.

V and J are TRBV25-1 and TRBJ2-1; TRBD2 matches 9 bases. Germline V CDR1 and CDR2: MGHDK, SYGVNS. The V and J ends lost 5 bases and 6 bases, in that order; junction bases with no gene match: 5. The CDR3 is 14 amino acids. The CDR3 protein is CASSLAGGFNEQFF. CDR3 DNA sequence: TGTGCCAGCAGTCTGGCGGGAGGGTTCAATGAGCAGTTCTTC.

The rearrangement joins TRBV20-1 to TRBJ2-1; 9 positions match TRBD2. V lost 7 bases and J lost 0; bases outside the gene matches: 10. The germline V gene encodes CDR1 DFQATT and CDR2 SNEGSKA (reference sequence). This CDR3 is 16 amino acids long. The CDR3 bases are TGCAGTGTTGGTATAGCGGGGGCGCTCTCCTACAATGAGCAGTTCTTC. Translated: CSVGIAGALSYNEQFF.

The chain has TRBV20-1 and TRBJ2-3; unclear D gene. Germline CDR1 DFQATT, CDR2 SNEGSKA (reference sequence). The CDR3 totals 15 residues. Trimming removed 3 bases from V and 1 base from J, with 14 bases in between. The CDR3 coding sequence is TGCAGTGCTAGTTATCGAGCGTACGGCACAGATACGCAGTATTTT. It codes for CSASYRAYGTDTQYF.

The chain joins TRBV2 to TRBJ2-5, with a tentative D call TRBD1 (5 bases). The J call may be mistaken, given a closer DNA end match to TRBJ2-7. The length of the CDR3 is 13 residues. The germline gives CDR1 SNHLY, CDR2 FYNNEI. The CDR3 sequence is CASITGPRLEQYF. For the CDR3, the DNA is TGTGCCAGCATCACAGGACCGCGGCTCGAGCAGTACTTC.

Remarks on this clonotype: The CDR3 carries no conserved terminal phenylalanine or tryptophan, so it likely arises from a read error. The chain uses TRBV5-1 and TRBJ2-1, with D possibly matching TRBD1 (5 bases). There are 15 residues in the CDR3. V was cut by 3 bases and J by 4 bases, with 14 bases left in between. In germline, CDR1 is SGHRS, CDR2 YFSETQ. CDR3 sequence reads: CASSSEAGLYNEQFC. In DNA, the CDR3 is TGCGCCAGCAGCTCTGAGGCAGGGTTGTACAATGAGCAGTTCTGC.

This clonotype appeared many times. The V gene is TRBV10-3, the J gene TRBJ2-7; 9 bases align to TRBD2. Germline loops: CDR1 ENHRY, CDR2 SYGVKD. J gave up 5 bases and V 2 bases, and 4 bases lay outside the gene matches. This CDR3 comprises 14 residues. The CDR3 region has the DNA TGTGCCATCAGTGAGGCTAGCGGGACCCACGAGCAGTACTTC. Translating it yields CAISEASGTHEQYF.

The V gene is TRBV11-2, the J gene TRBJ2-3; 11 bases map to TRBD2. This CDR3 contains 16 residues. Germline trimming cut 4 bases from V and 2 bases from J; bases unmatched to any gene: 5. Germline V CDR1 and CDR2: SGHAT, FQNNGV. The CDR3 loop reads CASSWTSGPNTDTQYF. The CDR3 DNA reads as TGTGCCAGCAGCTGGACTAGCGGGCCCAACACAGATACGCAGTATTTT.

This clonotype was seen at least ten times. The chain has TRBV29-1 and TRBJ2-7; D might be TRBD1 (6 bases). From germline, CDR1 is SQVTM and CDR2 ANQGSEA. CDR3 length equals 13 residues. Trimming pared 3 bases from V and 5 bases from J, leaving 14 bases between. The CDR3 nucleotides read TGCAGCGTTGAGGATCGGGACAAAGACGAGCAGTACTTC. It specifies CSVEDRDKDEQYF.

The rearrangement links TRBV20-1 to TRBJ2-7; 8 bases align to TRBD2. The length of the CDR3 is 12 residues. Germline CDR1 DFQATT, CDR2 SNEGSKA (reference sequence). V dropped 5 bases and J dropped 3; count of bases not matched to a gene: 3. The CDR3 DNA reads as TGCAGTGCTTGCACTAGCGGCTACGAGCAGTACTTC. It codes for CSACTSGYEQYF.

V and J are TRBV21-1 and TRBJ2-1; TRBD1, the table's D call, was not compared with the DNA. TRBV21-1 is a listed pseudogene. This CDR3 region has 14 residues. As DNA, the CDR3 is TGTGCCAGCAGCAAAGGCCGCCCAGACAATGAGCAGTTCTTC. It codes for CASSKGRPDNEQFF.

This clonotype has ten or more counts. The CDR3, as DNA: TGTGCCATCAGACTACCGAGACTAGCCGGTCAAGAGACCCAGTACTTC. Its translation: CAIRLPRLAGQETQYF. V is TRBV10-3 and J is TRBJ2-5, with 7 bases aligning to TRBD2. Germline values: CDR1 ENHRY, CDR2 SYGVKD. CDR3 length equals 16 residues. V lost 6 bases, J lost 2 bases, and 12 bases stayed unmatched.

This clonotype has a handful of counts. The chain couples TRBV9 to TRBJ1-2; D is uncertain. Per germline, CDR1 SGDLS and CDR2 YYNGEE. This CDR3 comprises 13 residues. V lost 5 bases and J 0 bases, leaving 8 bases between the germline ends. The CDR3 region has the DNA TGTGCCAGCAGTGTCGGTTCTAACTATGGCTACACCTTC. Protein product: CASSVGSNYGYTF.

V usage is TRBV29-1 and J usage is TRBJ1-1, with D perhaps matching TRBD1 (6 bases). The CDR3 is 13 residues long. Germline CDR1 is SQVTM and CDR2 is ANQGSEA. V lost 7 bases and J lost 10, with 22 bases in between. CDR3 nucleotide sequence: TGCAGCGCTGGACAGCTATTAAACAGGGTAGCTTTCTTT. It yields the protein CSAGQLLNRVAFF. Looking up the rest from reference TRBV29-1 and TRBJ1-1 gives the full variable domain: SAVISQKPSRDICQRGTSLTIQCQVDSQVTMMFWYRQQPGQSLTLIATANQGSEATYESGFVIDKFPISRPNLTFSTLTVSNMSPEDSSIYLCSAGQLLNRVAFFGQGTRLTVV.

This clonotype was counted only a few times. The V call is TRBV4-1, the J call TRBJ2-7; D perhaps matches TRBD1 (6 bases). The CDR3 has 18 residues. V dropped 2 bases and J dropped 1 base, with 21 bases sitting between them. Germline V CDR1 and CDR2: MGHRA, YSYEKL. The CDR3 DNA is TGCGCCAGCAGCCAATACCCGACCGGGACATCTTTTTCCTACGAGCAGTACTTC. Its translation: CASSQYPTGTSFSYEQYF.

The chain is built from TRBV27 and TRBJ2-4; 7 bases line up with TRBD1. Near its end, the DNA agrees better with TRBJ2-7, so the J call may be wrong. This CDR3 region has 12 residues. The germline V gene has CDR1 MNHEY and CDR2 SMNVEV (reference sequence). CDR3 loop: CASSHRGHEQYF. The CDR3 DNA reads as TGTGCCAGCAGCCACAGGGGCCACGAGCAGTACTTC.